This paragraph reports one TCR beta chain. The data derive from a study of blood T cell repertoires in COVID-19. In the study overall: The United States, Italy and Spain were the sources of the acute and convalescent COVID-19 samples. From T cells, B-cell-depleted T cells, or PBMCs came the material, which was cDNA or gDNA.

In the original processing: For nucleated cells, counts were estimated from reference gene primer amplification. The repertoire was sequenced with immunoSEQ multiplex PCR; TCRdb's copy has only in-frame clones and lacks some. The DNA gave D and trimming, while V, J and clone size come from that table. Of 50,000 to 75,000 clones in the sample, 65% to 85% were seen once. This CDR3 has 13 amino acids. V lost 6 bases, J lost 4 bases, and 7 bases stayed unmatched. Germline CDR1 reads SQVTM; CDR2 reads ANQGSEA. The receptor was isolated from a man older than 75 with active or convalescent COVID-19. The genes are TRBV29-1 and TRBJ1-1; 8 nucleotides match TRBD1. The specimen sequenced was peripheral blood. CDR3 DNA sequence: TGCAGCGTAGAGGAAGGACAGGGCACTGAAGCTTTCTTT. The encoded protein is CSVEEGQGTEAFF.